These 19 T cell receptor beta chains were sequenced from one sample in a study of T cells in Graves' hyperthyroidism and ophthalmopathy (dated by TCRdb to about 2019). Preparation of the library involved multiplex PCR. Reads for this sample came from an Illumina HiSeq 2000. The TCR beta CDR3 regions were amplified from RNA transcripts. For the first round of RT-PCR on the TCR CDR3, the HTBI primer set was used together with the Qiagen OneStep RT-PCR kit. TCRdb passed the public sequencing reads through fastp at Q25 and MiXCR, retaining productive beta sequences. Entries are consolidated by CDR3 protein sequence, retaining the most common genes and DNA. Within this sample are fewer than 350,000 distinct CDR3 sequences, with around a fifth of them counted one time only. The leading ten clones occupy 50% of the sample. The sequenced material came from blood. Source of these receptors: a woman between 45 and 60 years old with Graves' hyperthyroidism.

The chain has TRBV20-1 and TRBJ1-1; D is ambiguous. This CDR3 is built from 13 residues. Trimming cost V 6 bases and J 1 base, with 12 bases left between them. Germline V gives CDR1 DFQATT, CDR2 SNEGSKA (reference sequence). CDR3 protein: CSAPDETNTEAFF. In nucleotides, the CDR3 is TGCAGTGCCCCGGACGAAACGAACACTGAAGCTTTCTTT.

This clonotype was recorded at least ten times. The chain joins TRBV20-1 to TRBJ2-1; 10 bases are a match to TRBD2. Trimming at V came to 6 bases and at J to 9 bases, leaving 8 bases not matched to a gene. Looked up from germline, CDR1 is DFQATT and CDR2 is SNEGSKA (reference sequence). This CDR3 is built from 13 residues. CDR3 loop: CSAQTSGPSEQFF. For the CDR3, the DNA is TGCAGTGCACAGACTAGCGGGCCCTCTGAGCAGTTCTTC.

This clonotype was detected ten times or more. V is TRBV27 and J is TRBJ1-5, with unresolved D. This CDR3 spans 15 amino acids. CDR1 and CDR2 (germline): MNHEY, SMNVEV (reference sequence). V dropped 2 bases and J dropped 4 bases, with 12 bases sitting between them. The CDR3 protein is CASSLTVGANQPQHF. The CDR3 region has the DNA TGTGCCAGCAGTTTAACTGTGGGAGCTAATCAGCCCCAGCATTTT.

This clonotype was recorded at least ten times. The chain uses TRBV2 and TRBJ2-7; the D gene is possibly TRBD1 (6 bases). Trimming removed 7 bases at V and 5 bases at J, with 12 bases between. The CDR3 consists of 12 residues. CDR1 is SNHLY and CDR2 is FYNNEI in the germline V gene. In nucleotides, the CDR3 is TGTGCCAGCATGGGGACACGCGACGAGCAGTACTTC. Amino acids: CASMGTRDEQYF.

This clonotype was recorded many times. The chain is built from TRBV5-1 and TRBJ1-1; D unresolved. CDR1 is SGHRS, CDR2 YFSETQ, per germline. CDR3 length: 13 amino acids. Trimming stripped 0 bases from V and 6 bases from J, with 9 bases between. The CDR3 DNA reads TGCGCCAGCAGCTTGGGGGCCACCTCTGAAGCTTTCTTT. Its translation is CASSLGATSEAFF.

This clonotype was recorded many times. The CDR3 loop reads CASMDVGIGNSPLHF. CDR3 bases: TGTGCCAGCATGGACGTCGGAATTGGGAATTCACCCCTCCACTTT. This chain uses TRBV2 with TRBJ1-6; D not resolved. CDR3 length: 15 amino acids. CDR1 and CDR2 from the germline V gene are SNHLY and FYNNEI. The V gene lost 7 bases and the J gene lost 7 bases, with 17 bases spanning the gap.

The chain joins TRBV11-3 to TRBJ2-1, with D possibly called TRBD1 or TRBD2 (5 bases each). Germline V gives CDR1 SGHNT, CDR2 YENEEA. The germline V and J ends were trimmed by 1 base and 5 bases, with 15 bases remaining between them. The CDR3 has 16 residues. The CDR3 DNA sequence: TGTGCCAGCAGCTTAGTGGTCAGTGTGGGGGACAATGAGCAGTTCTTC. Translated: CASSLVVSVGDNEQFF.

This clonotype came up a few times. The chain joins TRBV20-1 to TRBJ1-5, with D maybe TRBD1 (5 bases). The germline V gene encodes CDR1 DFQATT and CDR2 SNEGSKA (reference sequence). Trimming removed 3 bases at V and 5 bases at J, with 14 bases between. This CDR3 comprises 14 residues. The CDR3, as DNA: TGCAGTGCTAGGGCCTTGGGGGGAGATCAGCCCCAGCATTTT. Its protein product is CSARALGGDQPQHF.

About this clonotype itself: The CDR3 does not end in the conserved phenylalanine or tryptophan, so this is likely a read error. The rearrangement uses TRBV2 and TRBJ1-1; D is unclear. This CDR3 region has 14 residues. CDR1 is SNHLY, CDR2 FYNNEI, per germline. The V end was cut by 7 bases, the J end by 4 bases, with 16 bases between. CDR3 DNA sequence: TGTGCCAGCACCGAAGCCGGCTCGAGCACTGAAGCTTTCCTT. Translating it yields CASTEAGSSTEAFL.

In this sample, this clonotype turned up many times. The chain combines TRBV20-1 with TRBJ1-2; D unresolved. The CDR3 contains 12 residues. The V end lost 0 bases, the J end lost 7 bases, and 9 bases lay between the germline ends. Looked up from germline, CDR1 is DFQATT and CDR2 is SNEGSKA (reference sequence). In DNA, the CDR3 is TGCAGTGCTAGAGAACAGCTCCTTGGCTACACCTTC. Protein sequence: CSAREQLLGYTF.

In its sample, this clonotype was seen many times. The gene calls are TRBV12-3 or TRBV12-4 and TRBJ2-2; 8 nucleotides align to TRBD1. Losses at the gene ends were 6 bases for V and 2 bases for J; bases not matched to a gene: 5. The CDR3 totals 15 residues. CDR3 region: CASSLRGLNTGELFF. The CDR3 bases are TGTGCCAGCAGCCTCAGGGGGCTAAACACCGGGGAGCTGTTTTTT.

The chain employs TRBV6-5 and TRBJ1-6; 10 bases match TRBD1. Germline V lookup: CDR1 MNHEY, CDR2 SVGAGI. This CDR3 has 19 amino acids. Trimming cost V 0 bases and J 0 bases; bases outside gene matches: 5. The CDR3 spells CASSYSLTGGSSYNSPLHF. In DNA form, the CDR3 reads TGTGCCAGCAGTTACTCCCTGACAGGGGGCAGCTCCTATAATTCACCCCTCCACTTT.

V is TRBV7-2 and J is TRBJ2-7, with D unclear. The CDR3 consists of 16 residues. Germline CDR1 is SGHTA and CDR2 is FQGNSA. Trimming took off 5 bases at V and 0 bases at J, with 17 bases between the two ends. In nucleotides, the CDR3 is TGTGCCAGCAGCCAAGGACCCCTGGGGTACTCCTACGAGCAGTACTTC. Residues: CASSQGPLGYSYEQYF.

This clonotype has ten or more counts. V is TRBV10-2 and J is TRBJ2-1; TRBD2 agrees at 13 bases. Germline loops: CDR1 WSHSY, CDR2 SAAADI. Trimming cost V 6 bases and J 10 bases; bases outside gene matches: 9. CDR3 length: 15 amino acids. The CDR3 nucleotides are TGCGCCAGCAGAATCGGGACTAGCGGGGTTGGAGAGCAGTTCTTC. Protein: CASRIGTSGVGEQFF.

Ten or more counts support this clonotype. This chain connects TRBV12-3 or TRBV12-4 to TRBJ2-7; D is possibly TRBD2 (6 bases). The CDR3 length is 14 residues. The V end was cut by 5 bases, the J end by 7 bases, with 18 bases between. CDR3 sequence (DNA): TGTGCCAGCAGTACCATAGGAGGGACGAGGGAGCAGTACTTC. Translated: CASSTIGGTREQYF.

The gene calls are TRBV9 and TRBJ1-6, with 7 bases lining up with TRBD1. Trimming took 3 bases from V and 10 from J; bases not matched to a gene: 13. In germline, CDR1 is SGDLS, CDR2 YYNGEE. The CDR3 spans 16 residues. The CDR3 here is CASSEGGGTDRSPLHF. The CDR3 DNA is TGTGCCAGCAGCGAGGGGGGGGGGACAGATCGATCACCCCTCCACTTT. Full variable domain (remainder filled in from reference TRBV9 and TRBJ1-6): DSGVTQTPKHLITATGQRVTLRCSPRSGDLSVYWYQQSLDQGLQFLIQYYNGEERAKGNILERFSAQQFPDLHSELNLSSLELGDSALYFCASSEGGGTDRSPLHFGNGTRLTVT.

This chain joins TRBV29-1 and TRBJ2-5, with TRBD2 as a possible D gene (5 bases). Germline assignment: CDR1 SQVTM and CDR2 ANQGSEA. Trimming removed 6 bases from V and 2 bases from J, with 16 bases in between. This CDR3 has 14 amino acids. The CDR3 loop reads CSVDGGGPQETQYF. CDR3 nucleotides: TGCAGCGTGGATGGAGGAGGACCTCAAGAGACCCAGTACTTC.

With regard to this clonotype: This may come from a read error, since a much larger clone is one base off. V gene TRBV12-3 or TRBV12-4 combines with J gene TRBJ2-7; no definite D call. The CDR3 runs 14 residues. The CDR3 DNA reads as TGTGCCAGCAGCCTCAGCCCCATGAGCTACGAGCAGTGCTTC. Translating it yields CASSLSPMSYEQCF.

This clonotype was seen repeatedly, ten times or more. The chain couples TRBV6-1 to TRBJ2-7, with D possibly TRBD1 on 6 matching bases. Germline loops: CDR1 MNHNS, CDR2 SASEGT. CDR3 length: 14 amino acids. The V end was cut by 5 bases, the J end by 3 bases, with 14 bases between. The CDR3 DNA reads as TGTGCCAGCAGTAAACAGGGTACAGGCTACGAGCAGTACTTC. Its translation is CASSKQGTGYEQYF.